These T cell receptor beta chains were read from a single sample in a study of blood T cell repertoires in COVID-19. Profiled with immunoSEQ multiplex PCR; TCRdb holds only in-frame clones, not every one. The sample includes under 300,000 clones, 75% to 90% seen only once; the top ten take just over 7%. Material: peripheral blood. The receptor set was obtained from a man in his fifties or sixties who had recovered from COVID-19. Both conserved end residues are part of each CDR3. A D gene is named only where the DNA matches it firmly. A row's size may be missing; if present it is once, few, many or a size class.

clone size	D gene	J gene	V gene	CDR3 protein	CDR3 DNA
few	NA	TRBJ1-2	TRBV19	CASSIPGNYGYTF	TGTGCCAGTAGTATCCCGGGTAACTATGGCTACACCTTC
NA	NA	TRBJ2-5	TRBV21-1	CASSKARTSEQETQYF	TGTGCCAGCAGCAAAGCGCGAACTAGCGAACAAGAGACCCAGTACTTC
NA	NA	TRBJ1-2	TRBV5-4	CASSFDSNYGYTF	TGTGCCAGCAGCTTTGACTCAAACTATGGCTACACCTTC
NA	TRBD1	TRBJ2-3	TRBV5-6	CASSGGTGRVTDTQYF	TGTGCCAGCAGCGGGGGGACAGGGCGAGTCACAGATACGCAGTATTTT
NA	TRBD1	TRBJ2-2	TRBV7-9	CARSGTGGLSGELFF	TGTGCCAGATCCGGGACAGGGGGTTTGAGCGGGGAGCTGTTTTTT
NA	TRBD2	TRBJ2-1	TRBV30	CAWSKAGGRGEQFF	TGTGCCTGGAGTAAAGCGGGGGGGCGTGGTGAGCAGTTCTTC
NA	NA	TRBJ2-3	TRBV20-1	CSASRGTGTDTQYF	TGCAGTGCTAGTCGGGGGACTGGAACAGATACGCAGTATTTT
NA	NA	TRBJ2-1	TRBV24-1	CATSPRRQESSYNEQFF	TGTGCCACCAGTCCTCGCCGGCAGGAAAGCTCCTACAATGAGCAGTTCTTC
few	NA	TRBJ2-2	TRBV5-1	CASSSQGNTGELFF	TGCGCCAGCAGCTCACAGGGGAACACCGGGGAGCTGTTTTTT
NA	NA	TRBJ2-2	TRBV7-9	CASSQPTGGGDTGELFF	TGTGCCAGCAGCCAACCGACAGGAGGTGGGGACACCGGGGAGCTGTTTTTT
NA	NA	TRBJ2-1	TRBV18	CASSPLAVSSYNEQFF	TGTGCCAGCTCACCATTGGCGGTAAGCTCCTACAATGAGCAGTTCTTC
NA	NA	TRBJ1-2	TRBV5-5	CASSLTGSGYGYTF	TGTGCCAGCAGCTTGACCGGGAGCGGCTATGGCTACACCTTC
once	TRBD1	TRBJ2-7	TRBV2	CATDRVPSYEQYF	TGTGCCACAGACAGGGTCCCATCCTACGAGCAGTACTTC
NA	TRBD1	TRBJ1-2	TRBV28	CASSSNRGYGYTF	TGTGCCAGCAGTTCAAACAGGGGGTACGGCTACACCTTC
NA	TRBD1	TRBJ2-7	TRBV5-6	CASSVRGTGGIEQYF	TGTGCCAGCAGCGTCCGAGGGACAGGGGGTATAGAGCAGTACTTC
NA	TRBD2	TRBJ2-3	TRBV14	CASSQDPLAGGLYTQYF	TGTGCCAGCAGCCAAGATCCTCTAGCGGGGGGGCTATATACGCAGTATTTT
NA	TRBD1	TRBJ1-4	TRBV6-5	CASRTGQGAIKLFF	TGTGCCAGCAGGACCGGACAGGGGGCAATAAAACTGTTTTTT
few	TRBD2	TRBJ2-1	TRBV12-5	CASGREGDEQFF	TGTGCTAGTGGTCGGGAGGGGGATGAGCAGTTCTTC
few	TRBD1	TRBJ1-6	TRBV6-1	CASSEAQGYNSPLHF	TGTGCCAGCAGTGAAGCACAGGGGTATAATTCACCCCTCCACTTT
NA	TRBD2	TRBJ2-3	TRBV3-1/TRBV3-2	CASSQDWALAGGPDTQYF	TGTGCCAGCAGCCAAGATTGGGCCCTGGCGGGGGGCCCCGATACGCAGTATTTT
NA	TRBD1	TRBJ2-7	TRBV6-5	CAGRDSRYEQYF	TGTGCCGGCCGGGACAGTCGATACGAGCAGTACTTC
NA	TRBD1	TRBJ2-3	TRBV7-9	CASSARTGNFDTQYF	TGTGCCAGCAGCGCCCGGACAGGGAATTTTGATACGCAGTATTTT
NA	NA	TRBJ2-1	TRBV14	CASSQAISSYNEQFF	TGTGCCAGCAGCCAAGCAATCAGCTCCTACAATGAGCAGTTCTTC
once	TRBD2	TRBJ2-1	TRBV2	CASRTGTSGGEQFF	TGTGCCAGCAGGACGGGGACTAGCGGGGGAGAGCAGTTCTTC
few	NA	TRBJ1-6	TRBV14	CASSQGRGGYNSPLHF	TGTGCCAGCAGCCAAGGCCGCGGTGGATATAATTCACCCCTCCACTTT
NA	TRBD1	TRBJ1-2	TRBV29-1	CSVKQGAYYGYTF	TGCAGCGTCAAACAGGGGGCCTATTATGGCTACACCTTC
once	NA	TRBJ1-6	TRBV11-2	CASSSTGRPPLHF	TGTGCCAGCAGCTCAACAGGGCGGCCACCCCTCCACTTT
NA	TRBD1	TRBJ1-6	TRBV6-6	CASSVTGGNSPLHF	TGTGCCAGCAGCGTTACAGGGGGTAATTCACCCCTCCACTTT
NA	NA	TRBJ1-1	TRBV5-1	CASTTGQMNTEAFF	TGCGCCAGCACAACAGGGCAAATGAACACTGAAGCTTTCTTT
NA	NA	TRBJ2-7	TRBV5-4	CASTRTETYEQYF	TGTGCCAGCACGCGGACAGAGACCTACGAGCAGTACTTC
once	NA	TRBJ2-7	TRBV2	CASSGQYYEQYF	TGTGCCAGCAGTGGCCAGTACTACGAGCAGTACTTC
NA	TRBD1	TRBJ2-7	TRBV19	CASRSLETGTNEQYF	TGTGCCAGTAGGAGTCTTGAGACAGGGACCAACGAGCAGTACTTC
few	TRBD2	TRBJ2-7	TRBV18	CASSPSRGTYEQYF	TGTGCCAGCTCACCCTCGCGGGGGACCTACGAGCAGTACTTC
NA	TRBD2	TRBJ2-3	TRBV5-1	CASSLAGGPGTDTQYF	TGCGCCAGCAGCTTAGCGGGGGGGCCGGGCACAGATACGCAGTATTTT
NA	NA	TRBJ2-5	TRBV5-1	CASSLGRETQYF	TGCGCCAGCAGCTTGGGCAGGGAGACCCAGTACTTC
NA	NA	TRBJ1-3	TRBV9	CASSSLPGGGGAGNTIYF	TGTGCCAGCAGCTCACTCCCGGGGGGTGGAGGGGCCGGAAACACCATATATTTT
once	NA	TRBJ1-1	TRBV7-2	CASSLGSRRAEAFF	TGTGCCAGCAGCTTAGGCAGCCGCCGGGCTGAAGCTTTCTTT
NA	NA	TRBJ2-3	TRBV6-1	CASSEDGVPSTDTQYF	TGTGCCAGCAGTGAAGACGGGGTCCCCAGCACAGATACGCAGTATTTT
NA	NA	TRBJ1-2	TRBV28	CASSFGDRFYGYTF	TGTGCCAGCAGTTTCGGTGACAGATTCTATGGCTACACCTTC
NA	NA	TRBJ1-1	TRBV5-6	CASSLITAPTNTEAFF	TGTGCCAGCAGCTTGATTACCGCGCCTACGAACACTGAAGCTTTCTTT
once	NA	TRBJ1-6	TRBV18	CASSPIGTLGSPLHF	TGTGCCAGCTCTCCCATCGGGACACTCGGTTCACCCCTCCACTTT
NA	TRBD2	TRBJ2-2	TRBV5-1	CASSVRLAGNTGELFF	TGCGCCAGCAGCGTCCGACTAGCGGGGAACACCGGGGAGCTGTTTTTT
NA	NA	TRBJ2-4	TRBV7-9	CASSSRESAKNIQYF	TGTGCCAGCAGCTCTAGAGAGTCAGCCAAAAACATTCAGTACTTC
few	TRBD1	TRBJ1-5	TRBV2	CASGTAARNQPQHF	TGTGCCAGCGGGACAGCAGCCCGCAATCAGCCCCAGCATTTT
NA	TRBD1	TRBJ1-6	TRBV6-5	CASDRAGSPLHF	TGTGCCAGCGACAGGGCTGGGTCACCCCTCCACTTT
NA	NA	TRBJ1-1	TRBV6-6	CASREHQVNTEAFF	TGTGCCAGCAGGGAACATCAGGTAAACACTGAAGCTTTCTTT
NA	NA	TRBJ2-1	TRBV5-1	CASGSAVRQFF	TGCGCCAGTGGGTCAGCGGTGAGGCAGTTCTTC
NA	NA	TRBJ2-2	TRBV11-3	CASSSGIANTGELFF	TGTGCCAGCAGCTCCGGGATCGCGAACACCGGGGAGCTGTTTTTT